The sequence of this TCR beta chain was determined in a study of PD-L1 blockade in urothelial cancer. Study background: Of about 29 patients, just under 26 were males with bladder-origin urothelial cancer. Blood analysis was done at 3 weeks (second dose) and 6 weeks after treatment began.

Profiling relied on immunoSEQ multiplex PCR, and the TCRdb table lists in-frame clones only, not all of them. Of 60,000 to 75,000 clones in the sample, approximately 86% were seen once. This CDR3 has 12 amino acids. Germline V gene lookup returns CDR1 SGHTS and CDR2 YDEGEE. Notes on this clone: At one of its ends the junction is not consistent with the germline gene, which may arise from a read error.

Regarding time point: pretreatment peripheral blood. J is TRBJ2-1 and V is TRBV5-8, with D uncertain. The starting material was PBMCs, obtained around atezolizumab (anti-PD-L1) treatment. This TCR derives from a man aged 60 to 69 with urothelial cancer. CDR3 loop: CASSFLDNQSVF. DNA for the CDR3: TGTGCCAGCAGCTTTCTTGACAATCAATCGGTCTTC.